Following are 2 T cell receptor beta chains from one sample sequenced in a study of blood T cell repertoires in COVID-19. Assay used: immunoSEQ multiplex PCR; TCRdb lists only in-frame clones, some missing. The data contain 250,000 to 300,000 clones, less than 85% of them seen just once; the ten biggest clones take up under 5.5%. The sample comprised peripheral blood. The receptors shown here come from a man in his fifties or sixties who had recovered from COVID-19.

The chain employs TRBV2 and TRBJ1-6; a possible D gene is TRBD1 (5 bases). V was shortened by 6 bases and J by 7 bases, with 16 bases between the two germline ends. The CDR3 runs to 15 residues. Germline CDR1 and CDR2: SNHLY and FYNNEI. The CDR3: CASRKTGTENSPLHF. The CDR3 nucleotides read TGTGCCAGCAGAAAAACAGGCACCGAGAATTCACCCCTCCACTTT.

This clone appeared once. At one boundary the junction diverges from the germline segment, which might be a read error. The gene calls are TRBV3-1 (or the pseudogene TRBV3-2) and TRBJ2-2; TRBD1 matches at 8 bases. This CDR3 has 17 residues. CDR1 is LGHDT, CDR2 YNNKEL, per germline (reference sequence). CDR3 sequence: CASSQGTGTGPTVELFF. CDR3 coding DNA: TGTGCCAGCAGCCAAGGCACCGGGACAGGTCCCACCGTGGAGCTGTTTTTT.